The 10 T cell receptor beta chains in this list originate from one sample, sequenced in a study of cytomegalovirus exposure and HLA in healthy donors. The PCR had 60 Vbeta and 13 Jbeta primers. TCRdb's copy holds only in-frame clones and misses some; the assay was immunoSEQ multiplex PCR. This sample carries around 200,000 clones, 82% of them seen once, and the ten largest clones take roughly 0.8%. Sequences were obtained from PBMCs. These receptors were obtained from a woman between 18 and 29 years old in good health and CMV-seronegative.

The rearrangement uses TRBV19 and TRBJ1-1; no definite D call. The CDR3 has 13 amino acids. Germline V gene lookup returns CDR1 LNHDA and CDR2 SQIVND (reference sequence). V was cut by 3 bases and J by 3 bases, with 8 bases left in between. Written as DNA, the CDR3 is TGTGCCAGTAGTATTAAAGGAGACACTGAAGCTTTCTTT. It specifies CASSIKGDTEAFF.

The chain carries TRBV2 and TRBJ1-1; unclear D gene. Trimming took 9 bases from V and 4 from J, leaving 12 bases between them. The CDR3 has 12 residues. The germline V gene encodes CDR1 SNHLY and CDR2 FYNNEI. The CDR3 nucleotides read TGTGCCAGTGTGGTTAGTGTCACTGAAGCTTTCTTT. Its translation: CASVVSVTEAFF.

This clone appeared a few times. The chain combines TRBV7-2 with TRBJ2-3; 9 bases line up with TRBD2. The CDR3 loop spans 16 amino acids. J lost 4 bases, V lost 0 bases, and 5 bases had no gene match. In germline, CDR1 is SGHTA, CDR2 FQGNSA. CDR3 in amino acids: CASSLAGSGSPDTQYF. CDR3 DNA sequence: TGTGCCAGCAGCTTAGCCGGTAGCGGGAGTCCAGATACGCAGTATTTT.

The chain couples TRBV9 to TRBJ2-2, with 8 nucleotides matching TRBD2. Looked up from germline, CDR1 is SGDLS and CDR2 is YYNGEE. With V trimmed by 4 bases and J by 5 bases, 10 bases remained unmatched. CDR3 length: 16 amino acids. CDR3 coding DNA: TGTGCCAGCAGCCCCGGACTAGCTTACTATACCGGGGAGCTGTTTTTT. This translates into CASSPGLAYYTGELFF.

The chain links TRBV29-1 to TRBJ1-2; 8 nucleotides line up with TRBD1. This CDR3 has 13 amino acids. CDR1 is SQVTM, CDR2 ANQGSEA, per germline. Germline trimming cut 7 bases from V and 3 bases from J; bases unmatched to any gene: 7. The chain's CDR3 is CSAWDRSDYGYTF. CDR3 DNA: TGCAGCGCCTGGGACAGGTCCGACTATGGCTACACCTTC.

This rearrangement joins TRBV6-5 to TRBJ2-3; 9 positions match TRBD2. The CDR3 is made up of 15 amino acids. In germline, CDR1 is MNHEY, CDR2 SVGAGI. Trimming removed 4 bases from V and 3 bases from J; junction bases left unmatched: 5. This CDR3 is CASSFSGRSTDTQYF. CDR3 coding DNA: TGTGCCAGCAGTTTTAGCGGGAGAAGTACAGATACGCAGTATTTT.

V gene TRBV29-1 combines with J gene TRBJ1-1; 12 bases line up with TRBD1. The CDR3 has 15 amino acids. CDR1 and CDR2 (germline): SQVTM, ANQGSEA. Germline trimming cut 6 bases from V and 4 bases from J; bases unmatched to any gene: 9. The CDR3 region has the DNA TGCAGCGTCGTGGGACAGGGGGCCTCGGTCACTGAAGCTTTCTTT. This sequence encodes CSVVGQGASVTEAFF.

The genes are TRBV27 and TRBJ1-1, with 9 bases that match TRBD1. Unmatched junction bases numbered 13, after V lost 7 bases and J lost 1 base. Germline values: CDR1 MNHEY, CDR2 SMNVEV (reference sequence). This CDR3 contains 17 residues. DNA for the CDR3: TGTGCCAGCACCCTCCGGGACAGGGCCGCTGGGAACACTGAAGCTTTCTTT. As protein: CASTLRDRAAGNTEAFF.

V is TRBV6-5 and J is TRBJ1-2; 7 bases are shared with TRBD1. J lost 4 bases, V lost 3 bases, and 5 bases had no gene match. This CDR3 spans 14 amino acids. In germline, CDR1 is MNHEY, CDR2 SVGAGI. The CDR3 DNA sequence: TGTGCCAGCAGTTATTACGGACAGGTCTATGGCTACACCTTC. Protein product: CASSYYGQVYGYTF.

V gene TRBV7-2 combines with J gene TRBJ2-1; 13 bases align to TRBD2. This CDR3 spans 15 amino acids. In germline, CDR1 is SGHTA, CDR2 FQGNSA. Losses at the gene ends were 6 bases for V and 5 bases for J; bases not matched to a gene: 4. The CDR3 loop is CASRPGLAGNNEQFF. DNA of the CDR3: TGTGCCAGCAGGCCGGGACTAGCGGGAAACAATGAGCAGTTCTTC.